The next 23 T cell receptor beta chains were all read from a single sample in a study of blood T cell repertoires in COVID-19. The assay was immunoSEQ multiplex PCR, and TCRdb's table has in-frame clones only and misses some. The sample holds over 150,000 clones; over 80% are singletons and the top ten take roughly 2.9%. The specimen was peripheral blood. The receptors were sampled from a woman aged 55-69 years with acute or convalescent COVID-19.

This clone was seen only once. The J gene is TRBJ1-4, the V gene TRBV30; D gene uncertain. CDR3 length: 14 amino acids. The germline gives CDR1 GTSNPN, CDR2 SVGIG (reference sequence). Deletions cut 5 bases from V and 2 bases from J, with 12 bases between. CDR3: CAWGRHGTNEKLFF. The CDR3 DNA sequence: TGTGCCTGGGGAAGACACGGCACTAATGAAAAACTGTTTTTT.

In nucleotides, the CDR3 is TGTGCCAGCAGCAGACAGGGGGTAGGTGGGAAGGGGCAGTACTTC. The encoded protein is CASSRQGVGGKGQYF. V and J are TRBV21-1 and TRBJ2-7; TRBD1 is the table's D call and was not checked against the DNA. TRBV21-1 is reported as a pseudogene. The CDR3 spans 15 residues.

This chain uses TRBV18 with TRBJ2-3; 9 bases line up with TRBD2. The CDR3 covers 14 residues. The V gene end was trimmed by 4 bases and the J gene end by 5 bases; junction bases not matched to a gene: 4. Germline V gene sequence: CDR1 KGHSH, CDR2 LQKENI. The CDR3 loop reads CASSRGLALDTQYF. Here the CDR3 DNA reads TGTGCCAGCTCACGGGGACTAGCTCTAGATACGCAGTATTTT.

The chain carries TRBV14 and TRBJ2-1, with D tentatively TRBD2 (6 bases). Trimming shortened V by 6 bases and J by 4 bases, and 16 bases separated the two germline ends. CDR1 is SGHDN, CDR2 FVKESK, per germline. The CDR3 is 15 amino acids. CDR3 residues: CASRYGGEPYNEQFF. The CDR3 DNA reads as TGTGCCAGCAGGTATGGAGGGGAGCCTTACAATGAGCAGTTCTTC.

The chain uses TRBV19 and TRBJ1-6; unclear D gene. This CDR3 has 14 residues. Per germline, CDR1 LNHDA and CDR2 SQIVND (reference sequence). Trimming took 7 bases from V and 7 from J, leaving 14 bases between them. The CDR3 loop is CASTPQISNSPLHF. The CDR3 region has the DNA TGTGCCAGTACCCCACAGATTTCCAATTCACCCCTCCACTTT.

This clone has just a few counts. This sequence joins TRBV7-2 and TRBJ2-2, with D possibly matching TRBD2 (5 bases). The CDR3 has 15 amino acids. Germline V gives CDR1 SGHTA, CDR2 FQGNSA. Trimming took 3 bases from V and 0 from J, leaving 8 bases between them. This chain's CDR3 is CASSFRTPNTGELFF. As DNA, the CDR3 is TGTGCCAGCAGCTTCAGGACTCCGAACACCGGGGAGCTGTTTTTT. Full variable domain (remainder filled in from reference TRBV7-2 and TRBJ2-2): GAGVSQSPSNKVTEKGKDVELRCDPISGHTALYWYRQSLGQGLEFLIYFQGNSAPDKSGLPSDRFSAERTGGSVSTLTIQRTQQEDSAVYLCASSFRTPNTGELFFGEGSRLTVL.

This clone has just a few counts. V usage is TRBV4-3 and J usage is TRBJ2-2, with 7 bases matching TRBD1. The CDR3 runs 13 residues. Losses at the gene ends were 5 bases for V and 5 bases for J; bases not matched to a gene: 2. In germline, CDR1 is LGHNA, CDR2 YSLEER. The CDR3 is CASSRGLTGELFF. Here the CDR3 DNA reads TGCGCCAGCAGCAGGGGGCTGACCGGGGAGCTGTTTTTT.

The chain links TRBV6-5 to TRBJ1-1; TRBD1 might be the D (5 bases). The CDR3 is 13 residues long. Per the germline V gene, CDR1 is MNHEY and CDR2 is SVGAGI. V was pared by 7 bases and J by 3 bases, with 12 bases between. CDR3 in amino acids: CASKGGADTEAFF. CDR3 nucleotides: TGTGCCAGCAAGGGAGGGGCGGACACTGAAGCTTTCTTT.

V usage is TRBV9 and J usage is TRBJ2-7; maybe TRBD1 (5 bases). Germline loops: CDR1 SGDLS, CDR2 YYNGEE. Trimming took off 0 bases at V and 2 bases at J, with 12 bases between the two ends. The CDR3 has 15 residues. The CDR3 sequence is CASSVDQGATYEQYF. The CDR3 nucleotides are TGTGCCAGCAGCGTAGATCAAGGGGCCACCTACGAGCAGTACTTC.

The rearrangement joins TRBV2 to TRBJ2-3; TRBD2 aligns across 9 bases. Germline CDR1 and CDR2: SNHLY and FYNNEI. The length of the CDR3 is 15 residues. The V gene end was trimmed by 1 base and the J gene end by 7 bases; junction bases not matched to a gene: 6. CDR3 residues: CASSEEGGGAHTQYF. The CDR3 region has the DNA TGTGCCAGCAGTGAAGAGGGCGGGGGGGCACATACGCAGTATTTT. The full variable domain, completed using reference TRBV2 and TRBJ2-3, is EPEVTQTPSHQVTQMGQEVILRCVPISNHLYFYWYRQILGQKVEFLVSFYNNEISEKSEIFDDQFSVERPDGSNFTLKIRSTKLEDSAMYFCASSEEGGGAHTQYFGPGTRLTVL.

The V call is TRBV21-1, the J call TRBJ2-7; the table's D call of TRBD2 was not tested on the DNA. TRBV21-1 is shown as a pseudogene. There are 18 residues in the CDR3. CDR3: CASSKEKLSGGVQDEQYF. CDR3 coding DNA: TGTGCCAGCAGCAAAGAAAAGCTTAGCGGGGGGGTTCAAGACGAGCAGTACTTC.

The chain combines TRBV16 with TRBJ1-4; D unclear. The ends were cut back, 3 bases at V and 7 bases at J, with 12 bases in the middle. This CDR3 comprises 14 residues. The V gene's germline CDR1 is KGHSY and CDR2 FQNENV. CDR3 coding DNA: TGTGCCAGCAGCCACTCCTACCTAATTGAAAAACTGTTTTTT. This encodes CASSHSYLIEKLFF.

The table lists this clone with a few counts. The chain links TRBV19 to TRBJ1-2, with D unclear. Trimming removed 7 bases at V and 2 bases at J, with 17 bases between. This CDR3 is 15 amino acids long. Per the germline V gene, CDR1 is LNHDA and CDR2 is SQIVND (reference sequence). The CDR3, as DNA: TGTGCCAGTACGGTGAGCGGCCCGGAGAACTATGGCTACACCTTC. As protein: CASTVSGPENYGYTF.

Only one count was recorded for this clone. The CDR3 DNA sequence: TGCGCCAGCAGCTTGGGAACAGGGAATTCACCCCTCCACTTT. Its protein is CASSLGTGNSPLHF. The chain joins TRBV5-1 to TRBJ1-6; D might be TRBD1 (6 bases). Between the trimmed V and J ends, which lost 0 bases and 7 bases, there was a span of 8 bases. This CDR3 has 14 amino acids. The germline gives CDR1 SGHRS, CDR2 YFSETQ.

V and J are TRBV5-6 and TRBJ1-5; D may be TRBD1 (6 bases). V was clipped by 3 bases and J by 4 bases, with 17 bases between them. In germline, CDR1 is SGHDT, CDR2 YYEEEE. The CDR3 totals 16 residues. CDR3 sequence: CASSYTGTRINQPQHF. As DNA, the CDR3 is TGTGCCAGCAGCTATACCGGGACACGAATTAATCAGCCCCAGCATTTT.

This clone occurred once. The chain recombines TRBV27 with TRBJ2-7, with D possibly matching TRBD1 (5 bases). The CDR3 sequence is 14 residues long. Germline V gives CDR1 MNHEY, CDR2 SMNVEV (reference sequence). Trimming stripped 4 bases from V and 0 bases from J, with 10 bases between. The CDR3 region is CASSSPTVSYEQYF. CDR3 nucleotide sequence: TGTGCCAGCAGTTCTCCGACAGTCTCCTACGAGCAGTACTTC.

A few counts support this clone. The rearrangement joins TRBV6-5 to TRBJ1-5; the D is unclear. Per germline, CDR1 MNHEY and CDR2 SVGAGI. Trimming cost V 7 bases and J 0 bases, with 13 bases left between them. The CDR3 length is 15 residues. This CDR3 reads CASTQYVYSNQPQHF. The CDR3 DNA follows: TGTGCCAGCACCCAATACGTCTATAGCAATCAGCCCCAGCATTTT.

The sample holds one count of this clone. The chain joins TRBV2 to TRBJ1-1; D is ambiguous. The CDR3 is 14 amino acids. The V and J ends lost 2 bases and 6 bases respectively, with 13 bases between them. Germline assignment: CDR1 SNHLY and CDR2 FYNNEI. CDR3 region: CASSEYSPGSEAFF. In DNA form, the CDR3 reads TGTGCCAGCAGTGAATACAGCCCGGGGTCTGAAGCTTTCTTT. The whole variable domain, remainder taken from reference TRBV2 and TRBJ1-1, is EPEVTQTPSHQVTQMGQEVILRCVPISNHLYFYWYRQILGQKVEFLVSFYNNEISEKSEIFDDQFSVERPDGSNFTLKIRSTKLEDSAMYFCASSEYSPGSEAFFGQGTRLTVV.

V gene TRBV28 combines with J gene TRBJ1-5, with D perhaps matching TRBD1 (5 bases). Trimming cost V 1 base and J 8 bases, with 15 bases left between them. CDR3 length equals 15 residues. The germline V gene encodes CDR1 MDHEN and CDR2 SYDVKM. The chain's CDR3 is CASSLSQGTVKPQHF. In DNA, the CDR3 is TGTGCCAGCAGTTTATCCCAGGGCACAGTGAAGCCCCAGCATTTT.

The V and J genes are TRBV6-5 and TRBJ2-1, with 9 bases aligning to TRBD1. J gave up 4 bases and V 3 bases, and 4 bases lay outside the gene matches. The length of the CDR3 is 15 residues. CDR1 MNHEY and CDR2 SVGAGI come from the germline V gene. CDR3 protein: CASSYGQGLYNEQFF. The CDR3, as DNA: TGTGCCAGCAGTTATGGACAGGGGTTATACAATGAGCAGTTCTTC.

The table lists this clone with a count of one. The chain couples TRBV3-1 (or the pseudogene TRBV3-2) to TRBJ1-2; 10 bases line up with TRBD1. The CDR3 length is 17 residues. The germline V gene encodes CDR1 LGHDT and CDR2 YNNKEL (reference sequence). Germline trimming cut 3 bases from V and 0 bases from J; bases unmatched to any gene: 7. CDR3 bases: TGTGCCAGCAGCCACCGGGACAGGGGAAGAGCTAACTATGGCTACACCTTC. It encodes CASSHRDRGRANYGYTF.

V usage is TRBV2 and J usage is TRBJ1-4; tentatively, D is TRBD1 (5 bases). Germline CDR1 reads SNHLY; CDR2 reads FYNNEI. V was trimmed by 5 bases and J by 5 bases, leaving 18 bases between them. This CDR3 comprises 16 residues. Written as DNA, the CDR3 is TGTGCCAGCAGTCAGACAGTGGTAAAAGCAAATGAAAAACTGTTTTTT. Protein sequence: CASSQTVVKANEKLFF.

The J gene is TRBJ2-3, the V gene TRBV3-1 (or the pseudogene TRBV3-2); a weak D match, TRBD1 (6 bases). Germline CDR1 and CDR2: LGHDT and YNNKEL (reference sequence). CDR3 size: 15 residues. Trimming cost V 2 bases and J 0 bases, with 9 bases left between them. CDR3 region: CASSQRGGSTDTQYF. For the CDR3, the DNA is TGTGCCAGCAGCCAAAGAGGGGGAAGCACAGATACGCAGTATTTT.